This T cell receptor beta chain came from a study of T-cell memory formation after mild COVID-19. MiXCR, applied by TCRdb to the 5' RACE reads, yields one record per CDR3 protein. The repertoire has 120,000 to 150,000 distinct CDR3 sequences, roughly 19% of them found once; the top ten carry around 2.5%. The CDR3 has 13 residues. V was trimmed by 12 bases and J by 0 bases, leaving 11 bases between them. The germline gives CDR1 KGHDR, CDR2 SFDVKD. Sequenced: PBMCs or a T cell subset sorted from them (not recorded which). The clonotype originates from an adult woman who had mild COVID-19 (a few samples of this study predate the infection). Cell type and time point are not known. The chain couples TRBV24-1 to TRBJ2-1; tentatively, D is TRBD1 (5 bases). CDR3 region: CAAQGSSYNEQFF. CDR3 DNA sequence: TGTGCCGCGCAGGGAAGCTCCTACAATGAGCAGTTCTTC.